The 16 T cell receptor beta chains presented below share a single source sample, sequenced in a study of beta chain features in type 1 diabetes (dated by TCRdb to the late 2010s). The antigens these receptors bind are not known. The study at large found these results: In all four CD4+ subsets, TCRB CDR3 length was moderately but significantly shorter in type 1 diabetes patients.

The library was prepared using the immunoSEQ multiplex PCR assay. The entire isolated RNA was reverse transcribed using the High Capacity cDNA Reverse Transcription Kit, and thus expressed TCRB transcripts were sequenced. TCRdb limited this immuneACCESS table to in-frame rearrangements with V and J called. A share of clones is missing; checked studies link under half to unresolved V genes, and the rest is unexplained. The table for this sample lists 250,000 to 300,000 clones; around 22% of them were counted only once. The ten largest clones take up around 0.011% of the sample. Sequencing was carried out using naive CD4+ T cells from blood. What this sample's cell subset or site label stands for: true naive CD4+ T cells. The receptors here all came from a woman in her thirties with type 1 diabetes.

Remarks on this clone: The sample contains more than one DNA sequence encoding this CDR3. The chain uses TRBV20-1 and TRBJ2-7; perhaps TRBD2 as D (5 bases). Germline CDR1 reads DFQATT; CDR2 reads SNEGSKA (reference sequence). This CDR3 is built from 11 residues. With 3 bases removed from V and 4 bases from J, the gap between germline ends came to 7 bases. The CDR3 reads CSASRGYEQYF. The CDR3 DNA follows: TGCAGTGCTAGCCGGGGTTACGAGCAGTACTTC.

This clone was observed a handful of times. The identical CDR3 is also encoded by other nucleotide sequences in the sample. J is TRBJ2-3 and V is TRBV29-1; D call uncertain. CDR1 and CDR2 (germline): SQVTM, ANQGSEA. The CDR3 sequence is 13 residues long. V gave up 1 base and J gave up 3 bases, with 8 bases separating them. CDR3 nucleotide sequence: TGCAGCGTTGAAGTTCCAGGAACAGATACGCAGTATTTT. Protein product: CSVEVPGTDTQYF.

This clone was found a few times. The V call is TRBV23-1, the J call TRBJ2-7, with D perhaps TRBD1 (6 bases). TRBV23-1 belongs to the ORF category, with a function that is uncertain. The CDR3 contains 14 residues. V lost 8 bases, J lost 0 bases, and 14 bases lay in between. This CDR3 is CASPSGGPSYEQYF. The CDR3 DNA sequence: TGCGCCAGCCCCAGTGGGGGCCCCTCCTACGAGCAGTACTTC.

The CDR3 loop is CASRNGTDRHGYTF. In DNA form, the CDR3 reads TGTGCCAGCAGGAATGGGACAGATCGGCATGGCTACACCTTC. The J gene is TRBJ1-2, the V gene TRBV5-4; 7 bases are a match to TRBD1. V was pared by 5 bases and J by 6 bases, with 10 bases of the junction left unmatched. Germline V CDR1 and CDR2: SGHNT, YYREEE (reference sequence). The CDR3 is made up of 14 amino acids.

The chain recombines TRBV4-1 with TRBJ2-7, with TRBD1 identical over 7 bases. Germline assignment: CDR1 MGHRA and CDR2 YSYEKL. The CDR3 is made up of 14 amino acids. Losses at the gene ends were 0 bases for V and 9 bases for J; bases not matched to a gene: 8. The CDR3 nucleotides read TGCGCCAGCAGCCAAGATAGTAGGGGGCTTAGGCAGTACTTC. Amino acids: CASSQDSRGLRQYF.

V usage is TRBV10-3 and J usage is TRBJ2-3; D perhaps matches TRBD2 (6 bases). From germline, CDR1 is ENHRY and CDR2 SYGVKD. Trimming removed 8 bases at V and 2 bases at J, with 11 bases between. The length of the CDR3 is 13 residues. Here the CDR3 reads CAIEAGSTDTQYF. The CDR3 nucleotides read TGTGCCATCGAGGCGGGGTCCACAGATACGCAGTATTTT.

This clone has just a few counts. V and J are TRBV15 and TRBJ2-5; the D gene is possibly TRBD1 (6 bases). The CDR3 length is 15 residues. V shed 4 bases and J shed 4 bases, with 16 bases lying between them. Germline V lookup: CDR1 LNHNV, CDR2 YYDKDF (reference sequence). The CDR3 DNA sequence: TGTGCCACCAGCACCCGCAGGGGTTTAGCAGAGACCCAGTACTTC. It encodes CATSTRRGLAETQYF.

V is TRBV30 and J is TRBJ2-4; 8 positions agree with TRBD2. The germline CDR1 and CDR2 sequences are GTSNPN and SVGIG (reference sequence). The CDR3 extends over 16 amino acids. Trimming removed 3 bases from V and 0 bases from J; junction bases left unmatched: 7. Here the CDR3 DNA reads TGTGCCTGGAGGGCGGGGGGACTGATAGCCAAAAACATTCAGTACTTC. Residues: CAWRAGGLIAKNIQYF.

CDR3: CASSPVAGETQYF. The DNA of the CDR3 is TGCGCCAGCAGCCCAGTAGCAGGGGAGACCCAGTACTTC. The rearrangement joins TRBV5-1 to TRBJ2-5; D possibly corresponds to TRBD1 (5 bases). This CDR3 spans 13 amino acids. V lost 4 bases, J lost 5 bases, and 12 bases lay in between. The germline gives CDR1 SGHRS, CDR2 YFSETQ.

The chain uses TRBV9 and TRBJ1-2, with TRBD1 as a possible D gene (5 bases). The V gene lost 0 bases and the J gene lost 4 bases, with 13 bases spanning the gap. This CDR3 spans 15 amino acids. The germline gives CDR1 SGDLS, CDR2 YYNGEE. This CDR3 reads CASSVGQGRSYGYTF. As DNA, the CDR3 is TGTGCCAGCAGCGTAGGGCAGGGTAGGAGCTATGGCTACACCTTC.

The CDR3 DNA follows: TGTGCCAGCAGTGCACGACGGGTAATTAGCTCCTACAATGAGCAGTTCTTC. The encoded protein is CASSARRVISSYNEQFF. This chain uses TRBV6-1 with TRBJ2-1; D is ambiguous. V lost 4 bases and J 0 bases, leaving 16 bases between the germline ends. Germline CDR1 is MNHNS and CDR2 is SASEGT. The CDR3 is 17 residues long.

This clone showed up just a few times. The chain carries TRBV9 and TRBJ2-7; D is perhaps TRBD1 (5 bases). The CDR3 length is 15 residues. Germline CDR1 SGDLS, CDR2 YYNGEE. V gave up 0 bases and J gave up 0 bases, with 10 bases separating them. The CDR3 here is CASSVGSRASYEQYF. CDR3 DNA sequence: TGTGCCAGCAGCGTAGGTTCCAGGGCCTCCTACGAGCAGTACTTC.

A word on this clone: Other DNA sequences within the sample encode an identical CDR3. The rearrangement uses TRBV5-1 and TRBJ2-3, with D maybe TRBD2 (6 bases). The CDR3 length is 14 residues. Looked up from germline, CDR1 is SGHRS and CDR2 is YFSETQ. The germline V and J ends were trimmed by 0 bases and 4 bases, with 9 bases remaining between them. The CDR3 DNA sequence: TGCGCCAGCAGCTTGGCCCCGGGGGCAGATACGCAGTATTTT. This encodes CASSLAPGADTQYF.

This clone was detected a few times. The CDR3 bases are TGCAGCGCTGGCGCGGGACTAGCGGGAACGGAGCAGTTCTTC. It translates to CSAGAGLAGTEQFF. The chain links TRBV29-1 to TRBJ2-1; 13 bases map to TRBD2. The germline V gene encodes CDR1 SQVTM and CDR2 ANQGSEA. The V and J ends lost 7 bases and 10 bases, in that order; junction bases with no gene match: 10. The CDR3 totals 14 residues.

This clone came up a few times. The chain links TRBV5-4 to TRBJ2-7; D call uncertain. Germline loops: CDR1 SGHNT, CDR2 YYREEE (reference sequence). Trimming left V 0 bases short and J 5 bases short, with 12 bases between. The CDR3 loop spans 14 amino acids. The CDR3 region has the DNA TGTGCCAGCAGCTTGGCCGGGTCCCTACACGAGCAGTACTTC. It encodes CASSLAGSLHEQYF.

This clone showed up just a few times. CDR3 nucleotide sequence: TGTGCCTGGTTAAGGGGCGGGAGAATGGAAAAACTGTTTTTT. Amino acids: CAWLRGGRMEKLFF. The V call is TRBV30, the J call TRBJ1-4, with D perhaps matching TRBD1 (5 bases). With 5 bases removed from V and 8 bases from J, the gap between germline ends came to 18 bases. In germline, CDR1 is GTSNPN, CDR2 SVGIG (reference sequence). The CDR3 sequence is 14 residues long.